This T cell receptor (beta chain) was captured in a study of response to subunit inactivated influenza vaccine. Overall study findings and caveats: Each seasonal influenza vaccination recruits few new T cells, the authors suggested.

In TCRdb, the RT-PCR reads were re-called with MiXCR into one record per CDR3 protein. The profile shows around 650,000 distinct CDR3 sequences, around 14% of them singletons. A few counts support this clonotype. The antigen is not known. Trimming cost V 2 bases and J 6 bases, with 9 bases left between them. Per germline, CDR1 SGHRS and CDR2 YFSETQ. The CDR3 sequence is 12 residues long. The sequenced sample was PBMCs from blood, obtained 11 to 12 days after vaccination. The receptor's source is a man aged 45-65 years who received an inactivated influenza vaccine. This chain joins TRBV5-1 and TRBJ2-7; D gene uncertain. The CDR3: CASSFSGSEQYF. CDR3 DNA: TGCGCCAGCAGCTTTTCCGGGTCCGAGCAGTACTTC.